These T cell receptor beta chains were read from a single sample in a study of shared clonotypes between healthy human individuals. TCRdb's table, derived via immunoSEQ multiplex PCR, lists solely in-frame clones and lacks some. This table holds around 430,000 clones, 75% to 85% found once. The sample comprised PBMCs. These receptors were taken from a woman aged 40-49 years in good health. Some clones in this sample may be carry-over from other donors' samples. Both conserved end residues are part of each CDR3. The D gene is left open where the match is weak. Rows may omit the clone size; those that give it use once, few, many or a size class.

D gene	V gene	J gene	clone size	CDR3 protein	CDR3 DNA
-	TRBV7-9	TRBJ1-2	few	CASSPSGGSYGYTF	TGTGCCAGCAGCCCCAGTGGGGGTTCGTATGGCTACACCTTC
-	TRBV30	TRBJ2-7	-	CAWPVTRGETLYGHYEQYF	TGTGCCTGGCCAGTTACTAGAGGTGAAACCTTATACGGACACTACGAGCAGTACTTC
-	TRBV30	TRBJ2-3	-	CAWRGSTDTQYF	TGTGCCTGGAGGGGTAGCACAGATACGCAGTATTTT
-	TRBV4-1	TRBJ2-1	-	CASSSTAVRYTEQFF	TGCGCCAGCAGCTCCACCGCGGTGAGGTATACTGAGCAGTTCTTC
TRBD1	TRBV4-3	TRBJ2-3	-	CASSQVPRQGEGTDTQYF	TGCGCCAGCAGCCAAGTTCCCCGACAGGGTGAGGGCACAGATACGCAGTATTTT
TRBD1	TRBV18	TRBJ1-4	-	CASSPVTGGTNEKLFF	TGTGCCAGCTCACCCGTGACAGGGGGAACTAATGAAAAACTGTTTTTT
TRBD1	TRBV18	TRBJ1-1	many	CASSPPRTGVNTEAFF	TGTGCCAGCTCACCACCTCGAACAGGGGTGAACACTGAAGCTTTCTTT
TRBD2	TRBV15	TRBJ2-3	-	CATSSGTSGSTDTQYF	TGTGCCACCAGCAGTGGAACTAGCGGATCCACAGATACGCAGTATTTT
-	TRBV21-1	TRBJ2-5	-	CASSTRRTGVPTTVDF	TGTGCCAGCAGCACTCGAAGGACAGGGGTACCAACCACGGTGGACTTC
-	TRBV5-1	TRBJ1-5	-	CASSLETGGNQPQHF	TGCGCCAGCAGCCTTGAGACAGGCGGCAATCAGCCCCAGCATTTT
-	TRBV7-3	TRBJ2-4	-	CASSSSLLRRDIQYF	TGTGCCAGCAGCTCCAGCTTGCTCCGGAGGGACATTCAGTACTTC
-	TRBV27	TRBJ2-3	-	CASSPRWGTDTQYF	TGTGCCAGCAGTCCCCGGTGGGGTACAGATACGCAGTATTTT
-	TRBV6-1	TRBJ2-7	-	CASKSYEQYF	TGTGCCAGCAAATCCTACGAGCAGTACTTC
-	TRBV5-1	TRBJ2-7	-	CASSAPDKSYEQYF	TGCGCCAGCAGCGCCCCGGACAAATCCTACGAGCAGTACTTC